These 29 T cell receptor beta chains originate from one sample sequenced in a study of radiation and T cells in renal cell carcinoma. Produced via immunoSEQ multiplex PCR; TCRdb's table is partial and in-frame only. The table includes 100,000 to 150,000 clones, around 85% detected once. Time point: blood 2 weeks post-SBRT. The treatment denotes: 15 Gy SBRT to primary tumor, nephrectomy 4 weeks later. The specimen comprised blood, sampled from a patient whose treatment included radiotherapy and nephrectomy. The receptor source for this set is a man between 50 and 59 years old with renal cell carcinoma.

The chain employs TRBV6-5 and TRBJ2-2; D remains unclear. Trimming removed 2 bases from V and 0 bases from J, with 7 bases in between. Per the germline V gene, CDR1 is MNHEY and CDR2 is SVGAGI. The CDR3 is 15 amino acids. CDR3: CASSYARSNTGELFF. In nucleotides, the CDR3 is TGTGCCAGCAGTTACGCCAGGTCGAACACCGGGGAGCTGTTTTTT.

This clone was recorded only once. CDR3 coding DNA: TGTGCCAGCAGTTACTCGAGGGGGGGGGCCGACGAGCAGTACTTC. Encoded protein: CASSYSRGGADEQYF. The rearrangement links TRBV6-5 to TRBJ2-7; tentatively, D is TRBD2 (7 bases). Germline values: CDR1 MNHEY, CDR2 SVGAGI. CDR3 length equals 15 residues. V gave up 0 bases and J gave up 5 bases, with 14 bases separating them.

CDR3 DNA sequence: TGTGCCAGCGGGAGGGACTTCCAAGGCAATGAGCAGTTCTTC. Amino acid sequence: CASGRDFQGNEQFF. The chain combines TRBV7-8 with TRBJ2-1; 7 bases line up with TRBD2. The CDR3 sequence is 14 residues long. Trimming cost V 8 bases and J 6 bases; bases outside gene matches: 10. Germline assignment: CDR1 SGHVS and CDR2 FQNEAQ. The whole variable domain, filled in from reference TRBV7-8 and TRBJ2-1, reads GAGVSQSPRYKVAKRGQDVALRCDPISGHVSLFWYQQALGQGPEFLTYFQNEAQLDKSGLPSDRFFAERPEGSVSTLKIQRTQQEDSAVYLCASGRDFQGNEQFFGPGTRLTVL.

The V and J genes are TRBV5-4 and TRBJ1-4; 8 bases line up with TRBD1. CDR1 SGHNT and CDR2 YYREEE come from the germline V gene (reference sequence). CDR3 length equals 13 residues. V was clipped by 4 bases and J by 7 bases; unmatched bases: 3. CDR3 region: CASSPGQGEKLFF. The CDR3 DNA sequence: TGTGCCAGCAGCCCCGGACAGGGTGAAAAACTGTTTTTT.

V usage is TRBV28 and J usage is TRBJ2-7; TRBD2 matches at 9 bases. This CDR3 is built from 15 residues. Losses at the gene ends were 4 bases for V and 3 bases for J; bases not matched to a gene: 7. The germline V gene encodes CDR1 MDHEN and CDR2 SYDVKM. The CDR3 protein is CASSSYIAGVYEQYF. CDR3 nucleotides: TGTGCCAGCAGTTCGTATATAGCGGGAGTCTACGAGCAGTACTTC.

This rearrangement joins TRBV5-4 to TRBJ2-7, with TRBD2 identical over 15 bases. The CDR3 covers 16 residues. The V gene's germline CDR1 is SGHNT and CDR2 YYREEE (reference sequence). The V segment lost 4 bases and the J segment 7 bases; nucleotides outside the gene matches: 9. CDR3 residues: CASSRVGTSGRYEQYF. Written as DNA, the CDR3 is TGTGCCAGCAGCCGAGTTGGGACTAGCGGGAGGTATGAGCAGTACTTC.

V usage is TRBV4-3 and J usage is TRBJ1-1, with TRBD1 as a possible D gene (5 bases). Germline V CDR1 and CDR2: LGHNA, YSLEER. Trimming shortened V by 4 bases and J by 10 bases, and 19 bases separated the two germline ends. The CDR3 consists of 14 residues. The chain's CDR3 is CASSRVGARIGAFF. CDR3 sequence (DNA): TGCGCCAGCAGCCGGGTAGGGGCCAGAATTGGAGCTTTCTTT.

Note on this clone: A junction boundary mismatches the germline segment, possibly from a read error. The chain carries TRBV7-7 and TRBJ2-7; D unresolved. From germline, CDR1 is SSHAT and CDR2 FNYEAQ (reference sequence). The CDR3 runs 14 residues. CDR3 DNA: TGTGCTAGCAGCTTAAATTCGAAGGCCTACGAGCAGTACTTC. Protein: CASSLNSKAYEQYF.

The chain uses TRBV6-5 and TRBJ2-7; 9 nucleotides line up with TRBD1. The CDR3 loop spans 14 amino acids. The trim removed 6 bases at V and 6 bases at J, leaving 9 bases unmatched. CDR1 and CDR2 (germline): MNHEY, SVGAGI. CDR3 nucleotide sequence: TGTGCCAGCAGGATCCCGGGACAGGGCGGCGAGCAGTACTTC. Protein product: CASRIPGQGGEQYF.

V and J are TRBV2 and TRBJ1-4; maybe TRBD1 (6 bases). The V and J ends lost 5 bases and 0 bases respectively, with 13 bases between them. Germline V gene sequence: CDR1 SNHLY, CDR2 FYNNEI. The CDR3 has 16 amino acids. DNA for the CDR3: TGTGCCAGCAGTCGGACAGACTTAGCAACTAATGAAAAACTGTTTTTT. This encodes CASSRTDLATNEKLFF.

In nucleotides, the CDR3 is TGTGCCAGCAGCTTACAGGTGGTTTCTAATTCACCCCTCCACTTT. It is translated as CASSLQVVSNSPLHF. The chain joins TRBV7-3 to TRBJ1-6, with D uncertain. Trimming removed 2 bases at V and 6 bases at J, with 11 bases between. Germline V gene data show CDR1 as SGHTA and CDR2 as FQGTGA. CDR3 length: 15 residues.

The chain employs TRBV6-6 and TRBJ2-7, with TRBD1 matching 7 bases. With V trimmed by 5 bases and J by 2 bases, 9 bases remained unmatched. The CDR3 totals 15 residues. The germline V gene encodes CDR1 MNHNY and CDR2 SVGAGI (reference sequence). The CDR3 here is CASSGRQGSAYEQYF. DNA of the CDR3: TGTGCCAGCAGTGGGAGACAGGGTAGCGCCTACGAGCAGTACTTC.

In this sample, this clone turned up once. The chain carries TRBV7-9 and TRBJ1-4; maybe TRBD1 (5 bases). Trimming removed 5 bases at V and 8 bases at J, with 24 bases between. The CDR3 is 17 residues long. From germline, CDR1 is SEHNR and CDR2 FQNEAQ (reference sequence). The DNA of the CDR3 is TGTGCCAGCAGCGTAGAAAGGGTCGGGCAGGGCCGCGAAAAACTGTTTTTT. This codes for CASSVERVGQGREKLFF.

The chain couples TRBV18 to TRBJ2-3; 13 positions agree with TRBD2. With 5 bases clipped from V and 4 bases from J, the junction kept 9 bases outside the gene matches. The CDR3 is 17 residues long. Germline CDR1 KGHSH, CDR2 LQKENI. The DNA of the CDR3 is TGTGCCAGCTCATCTGCCTGGACTAGCGGGGGCCCAGATACGCAGTATTTT. Amino acids: CASSSAWTSGGPDTQYF.

The V call is TRBV27, the J call TRBJ1-1; D not resolved. Germline values: CDR1 MNHEY, CDR2 SMNVEV (reference sequence). This CDR3 comprises 13 residues. The ends were cut back, 6 bases at V and 6 bases at J, with 14 bases in the middle. The CDR3 nucleotides read TGTGCCAGCAGCCGCGAGGGAGGGTCTGAAGCTTTCTTT. This codes for CASSREGGSEAFF.

The chain carries TRBV27 and TRBJ1-4; 8 bases agree with TRBD1. The ends lost 6 bases at V and 6 bases at J; junction bases unmatched: 3. CDR3 length: 13 residues. CDR1 and CDR2 from the germline V gene are MNHEY and SMNVEV (reference sequence). The chain's CDR3 is CASSRGPDEKLFF. For the CDR3, the DNA is TGTGCCAGCAGCAGGGGGCCAGATGAAAAACTGTTTTTT. Drawing the rest from reference TRBV27 and TRBJ1-4, the complete variable domain is EAQVTQNPRYLITVTGKKLTVTCSQNMNHEYMSWYRQDPGLGLRQIYYSMNVEVTDKGDVPEGYKVSRKEKRNFPLILESPSPNQTSLYFCASSRGPDEKLFFGSGTQLSVL.

The chain joins TRBV5-4 to TRBJ2-3, with D maybe TRBD1 (8 bases). This CDR3 is 15 amino acids long. Trimming pared 4 bases from V and 0 bases from J, leaving 12 bases between. Germline CDR1 SGHNT, CDR2 YYREEE (reference sequence). The CDR3 spells CASSNRGGSTDTQYF. The CDR3 nucleotides read TGTGCCAGCAGCAACAGGGGGGGCAGCACAGATACGCAGTATTTT.

The chain combines TRBV2 with TRBJ1-1, with D tentatively TRBD1 (5 bases). Trimming pared 7 bases from V and 10 bases from J, leaving 19 bases between. This CDR3 has 13 residues. Germline lookup yields CDR1 SNHLY and CDR2 FYNNEI. The CDR3 nucleotides read TGTGCCAGCAAGGGGAGAGAGAAAGGGACAGCTTTCTTT. Translation gives CASKGREKGTAFF.

The table lists this clone with a count of one. J is TRBJ1-2 and V is TRBV11-1; the D is unclear. The germline CDR1 and CDR2 sequences are SGHAT and FQDESV (reference sequence). V gave up 2 bases and J gave up 4 bases, with 14 bases separating them. This CDR3 is built from 15 residues. The CDR3 DNA reads TGTGCCAGCAGCTTATCAGGCGGACGCCGCTATGGCTACACCTTC. This codes for CASSLSGGRRYGYTF.

The V and J genes are TRBV28 and TRBJ1-5; possible D gene TRBD1, 6 bases. CDR3 size: 15 residues. The ends were cut back, 4 bases at V and 1 base at J, with 11 bases in the middle. The germline gives CDR1 MDHEN, CDR2 SYDVKM. The CDR3 protein is CASSYRDYSNQPQHF. In DNA form, the CDR3 reads TGTGCCAGCAGTTACAGGGATTACAGCAATCAGCCCCAGCATTTT.

This clone was seen a few times. Sequence at one end of the junction differs from germline and may be a read error. This rearrangement joins TRBV6-1 to TRBJ1-6; weak D call: TRBD1 (6 bases). Germline CDR1 and CDR2: MNHNS and SASEGT. The CDR3 is 15 amino acids. CDR3 bases: TGTGCCAGCAGTGCTGGCAGGGGATATACTTCACCCCTCCACTTT. Protein sequence: CASSAGRGYTSPLHF.

This sequence joins TRBV11-2 and TRBJ2-1, with D possibly matching TRBD2 (6 bases). V was cut by 0 bases and J by 3 bases, with 9 bases left in between. Germline V gives CDR1 SGHAT, CDR2 FQNNGV. CDR3 length: 15 residues. CDR3 sequence: CASSLERDDYNEQFF. CDR3 nucleotide sequence: TGTGCCAGCAGCTTAGAGCGGGACGACTACAATGAGCAGTTCTTC.

The chain uses TRBV7-9 and TRBJ2-2, with 10 bases matching TRBD2. The CDR3 length is 16 residues. Germline CDR1 and CDR2: SEHNR and FQNEAQ (reference sequence). Trimming at V came to 5 bases and at J to 5 bases, leaving 8 bases not matched to a gene. CDR3 nucleotides: TGTGCCAGCAGCGCTCTAGCGGGAGTGAATACCGGGGAGCTGTTTTTT. Amino acids: CASSALAGVNTGELFF. Using reference TRBV7-9 and TRBJ2-2 for the parts outside the CDR3, the full variable domain is DTGVSQNPRHKITKRGQNVTFRCDPISEHNRLYWYRQTLGQGPEFLTYFQNEAQLEKSRLLSDRFSAERPKGSFSTLEIQRTEQGDSAMYLCASSALAGVNTGELFFGEGSRLTVL.

This chain connects TRBV9 to TRBJ1-3; D not certain. Germline CDR1 SGDLS, CDR2 YYNGEE. This CDR3 has 18 residues. Trimming shortened V by 0 bases and J by 4 bases, and 20 bases separated the two germline ends. Here the CDR3 DNA reads TGTGCCAGCAGCGTAGATTGGGTGGTCGGTACACCCGGAAACACCATATATTTT. Its protein is CASSVDWVVGTPGNTIYF.

The chain carries TRBV7-9 and TRBJ2-7, with 11 bases fitting TRBD2. This CDR3 has 14 residues. Unmatched junction bases numbered 4, after V lost 3 bases and J lost 6 bases. The germline V gene has CDR1 SEHNR and CDR2 FQNEAQ (reference sequence). CDR3 amino acids: CASSFTSGSGEQYF. CDR3 bases: TGTGCCAGCAGCTTCACTAGCGGGAGCGGCGAGCAGTACTTC.

The chain joins TRBV5-1 to TRBJ1-1; D is unclear. Germline-derived CDR1 and CDR2 are SGHRS and YFSETQ. V was pared by 2 bases and J by 3 bases, with 8 bases between. CDR3 length: 13 amino acids. CDR3: CASSLWEDTEAFF. CDR3 DNA: TGCGCCAGCAGCTTATGGGAGGACACTGAAGCTTTCTTT.

This chain joins TRBV5-1 and TRBJ2-5; D is unresolved. The CDR3 spans 14 residues. Germline loops: CDR1 SGHRS, CDR2 YFSETQ. The V end was cut by 0 bases, the J end by 3 bases, with 9 bases between. The CDR3 DNA reads TGCGCCAGCAGCTTGGTGGGCGGAGAAGAGACCCAGTACTTC. This translates into CASSLVGGEETQYF.

In its sample, this clone was seen once. This chain connects TRBV10-3 to TRBJ1-2; 9 bases align to TRBD1. This CDR3 comprises 16 residues. The junction had 14 bases not matched to a gene; V was cut back by 5 bases and J by 7 bases. The germline V gene encodes CDR1 ENHRY and CDR2 SYGVKD. CDR3 residues: CAISNRQGGYLVGYTF. Written as DNA, the CDR3 is TGTGCCATCAGTAATCGACAGGGGGGATATCTCGTTGGCTACACCTTC.

As regards this clone: At one boundary the junction diverges from the germline segment, which might be a read error. V is TRBV7-7 and J is TRBJ2-1; D call uncertain. Germline CDR1 reads SSHAT; CDR2 reads FNYEAQ (reference sequence). The CDR3 consists of 12 residues. CDR3 amino acids: CASSPGRDEQFF. DNA of the CDR3: TGTGCTAGCAGCCCTGGTCGGGATGAGCAGTTCTTC.